Listed below are T cell receptor beta chains from one sample, sequenced in a study of blood T cell repertoires in COVID-19. Produced via immunoSEQ multiplex PCR; TCRdb's table is partial and in-frame only. The sample lists tens of thousands of clones; approximately 88% were seen once. Sample: peripheral blood. The receptors were gathered from a man over 45 with active COVID-19. Both conserved end residues are part of each CDR3. Fields, in order: J gene, clone size, V gene, D gene, CDR3 DNA, CDR3 protein. D genes are given only for firm matches. A row's size may be missing; if present it is once, few, many or a size class.

>TRBJ1-2|-|TRBV6-6|-
TGTGCCAGCAGTTACGGACAGCCAAACGACTACACCTTC
CASSYGQPNDYTF
>TRBJ1-5|-|TRBV28|-
TGTGCCAGCAGGACAGACCCCGCAAGGACGTTCTATAGCAATCAGCCCCAGCATTTT
CASRTDPARTFYSNQPQHF
>TRBJ1-3|once|TRBV30|-
TGTGCCTGGAGTGTAGTCAGGGGAGCAGGAAACACCATATATTTT
CAWSVVRGAGNTIYF
>TRBJ2-7|-|TRBV21-1|-
TGTGCCAGCAGCAAAGTAGGGGGCGGACGGAAGCCCTACGAGCAGTACTTC
CASSKVGGGRKPYEQYF
>TRBJ1-2|-|TRBV6-5|TRBD1
TGTGCCAGCAGTTCCCCGGGACAGGTCGTCTATGGCTACACCTTC
CASSSPGQVVYGYTF
>TRBJ1-2|-|TRBV6-5|-
TGTGCCAGCAGCACGTTGCGGAGGGAGGACTATGGCTACACCTTC
CASSTLRREDYGYTF
>TRBJ2-1|-|TRBV6-6|-
TGTGCCAGCAGTCCCCCCCATTACAATGAGCAGTTCTTC
CASSPPHYNEQFF
>TRBJ2-1|-|TRBV21-1|-
TGTGCCAGCAGCAAAACTAGCGGGGGATGCCATGAGCAGTTCTTC
CASSKTSGGCHEQFF
>TRBJ2-3|-|TRBV10-3|TRBD2
TGTGCCATCAGCAAGCGGGGGGGCTGGGATACGCAGTATTTT
CAISKRGGWDTQYF
>TRBJ2-3|-|TRBV7-9|-
TGTGCCAGCAGCGGGAGTGCAGATACGCAGTATTTT
CASSGSADTQYF
>TRBJ2-1|-|TRBV28|TRBD1
TGTGCCAGCACGAGGGGACAGGGGTGGTTCTTC
CASTRGQGWFF
>TRBJ1-1|-|TRBV5-6|-
TGTGCCAGCAGCTTATCGGGTGGCACTGAAGCTTTCTTT
CASSLSGGTEAFF
>TRBJ1-6|-|TRBV28|-
TGTGCCAGCAGTTTACCGGGGGGCCAGGGAGGGTCACCCCTCCACTTT
CASSLPGGQGGSPLHF
>TRBJ1-4|-|TRBV19|TRBD1
TGTGCCAGTAGTATAGATATCTCGACAGGGAAACTGTTTTTT
CASSIDISTGKLFF
>TRBJ2-7|-|TRBV27|TRBD1
TGTGCCAGCAGTTGGACAGGGGAGGCCGAGCAGTACTTC
CASSWTGEAEQYF
>TRBJ1-1|-|TRBV28|-
TGTGCCAGCCGTGAGGGGGGGGTCACTGAAGCTTTCTTT
CASREGGVTEAFF
>TRBJ2-7|once|TRBV12-3/TRBV12-4|-
TGTGCCAGCAGTTCTTACACCGAACAGTACTTC
CASSSYTEQYF
>TRBJ2-7|-|TRBV9|-
TGTGCCAGCAGCGTAGAGGACGGCGGGACGGGCATGGACGAGCAGTACTTC
CASSVEDGGTGMDEQYF